The rows below give T cell receptor beta chains drawn from one sample of a study of shared T cell receptors in the human thymus. Measured with immunoSEQ multiplex PCR; TCRdb has only the in-frame clones, and not every one. The table includes roughly 710,000 clones, 80% to 90% detected once. This same sample was also taken into another study, of human thymus T cells.

Input material: thymocytes. These receptor sequences come from a girl under three years old with a congenital heart defect. CDR3s include the opening cysteine and the closing phenylalanine or tryptophan. Each record gives: CDR3 length, clone size, J gene, D gene, V gene, CDR3 protein, CDR3 DNA. A D gene is named only where the DNA matches it firmly. Rows give clone size only sometimes, using once, few, many, or a class for an expanded clone.

cdr3_length: 14; clone_size: NA; j_call: TRBJ2-7; d_call: TRBD1; v_call: TRBV6-1; cdr3_aa: CASKPQGDHPEQYF; cdr3_nt: TGTGCCAGCAAGCCACAGGGGGACCATCCAGAGCAGTACTTC
cdr3_length: 15; clone_size: NA; j_call: TRBJ1-5; d_call: NA; v_call: TRBV5-1; cdr3_aa: CASSLRGGSNQPQHF; cdr3_nt: TGCGCCAGCAGCTTGAGGGGGGGGAGCAATCAGCCCCAGCATTTT
cdr3_length: 15; clone_size: few; j_call: TRBJ1-2; d_call: TRBD1; v_call: TRBV7-9; cdr3_aa: CASSPDRGQDYGYTF; cdr3_nt: TGTGCCAGCAGCCCTGACAGGGGGCAGGACTATGGCTACACCTTC
cdr3_length: 17; clone_size: NA; j_call: TRBJ1-3; d_call: TRBD1; v_call: TRBV29-1; cdr3_aa: CSVEDPTGKYAGNTIYF; cdr3_nt: TGCAGCGTTGAAGACCCGACAGGGAAGTACGCTGGAAACACCATATATTTT
cdr3_length: 15; clone_size: NA; j_call: TRBJ2-7; d_call: TRBD1; v_call: TRBV28; cdr3_aa: CASTLDRGDTYEQYF; cdr3_nt: TGTGCCAGCACTCTAGACAGGGGCGATACCTACGAGCAGTACTTC
cdr3_length: 12; clone_size: NA; j_call: TRBJ2-3; d_call: NA; v_call: TRBV29-1; cdr3_aa: CSVGTSVDTQYF; cdr3_nt: TGCAGCGTTGGTACTAGTGTCGATACGCAGTATTTT
cdr3_length: 15; clone_size: NA; j_call: TRBJ2-7; d_call: NA; v_call: TRBV28; cdr3_aa: CASRFRGQGSYEQYF; cdr3_nt: TGTGCCAGCAGGTTCCGGGGACAAGGCTCCTACGAGCAGTACTTC
cdr3_length: 15; clone_size: NA; j_call: TRBJ2-1; d_call: NA; v_call: TRBV6-6; cdr3_aa: CASSYVSRLSGEQFF; cdr3_nt: TGTGCCAGCAGTTACGTCAGTCGCCTTTCAGGTGAGCAGTTCTTC
cdr3_length: 16; clone_size: NA; j_call: TRBJ2-7; d_call: TRBD2; v_call: TRBV5-1; cdr3_aa: CASSPRLAGRYYEQYF; cdr3_nt: TGCGCCAGCAGCCCTCGGCTAGCGGGGCGCTACTACGAGCAGTACTTC
cdr3_length: 14; clone_size: NA; j_call: TRBJ1-1; d_call: NA; v_call: TRBV6-1; cdr3_aa: CASSELRVRTEAFF; cdr3_nt: TGTGCCAGCAGTGAATTAAGAGTTCGGACTGAAGCTTTCTTT
cdr3_length: 14; clone_size: NA; j_call: TRBJ1-1; d_call: NA; v_call: TRBV6-5; cdr3_aa: CASSPLQGNTEAFF; cdr3_nt: TGTGCCAGCAGCCCCCTTCAGGGGAACACTGAAGCTTTCTTT
cdr3_length: 16; clone_size: NA; j_call: TRBJ1-5; d_call: NA; v_call: TRBV27; cdr3_aa: CASSQAKTPSNQPQHF; cdr3_nt: TGTGCCAGCAGTCAGGCGAAAACCCCCTCCAATCAGCCCCAGCATTTT
cdr3_length: 15; clone_size: NA; j_call: TRBJ2-7; d_call: NA; v_call: TRBV9; cdr3_aa: CASSPSRGWSVEQYF; cdr3_nt: TGTGCCAGCAGCCCTTCCAGGGGATGGTCTGTCGAGCAGTACTTC
cdr3_length: 17; clone_size: NA; j_call: TRBJ1-2; d_call: TRBD1; v_call: TRBV9; cdr3_aa: CASSVGELGTGGYGYTF; cdr3_nt: TGTGCCAGCAGCGTAGGTGAATTGGGGACAGGGGGCTATGGCTACACCTTC
cdr3_length: 13; clone_size: NA; j_call: TRBJ1-3; d_call: NA; v_call: TRBV29-1; cdr3_aa: CSPRDQPGDTIYF; cdr3_nt: TGCAGCCCAAGGGACCAACCGGGGGACACCATATATTTT
cdr3_length: 16; clone_size: NA; j_call: TRBJ1-4; d_call: NA; v_call: TRBV7-2; cdr3_aa: CASSSGFDGGGEKLFF; cdr3_nt: TGTGCCAGCAGCTCCGGGTTTGACGGGGGTGGGGAAAAACTGTTTTTT
cdr3_length: 15; clone_size: NA; j_call: TRBJ1-6; d_call: TRBD1; v_call: TRBV15; cdr3_aa: CATSTRDRVNSPLHF; cdr3_nt: TGTGCCACCAGCACCCGGGACAGGGTCAATTCACCCCTCCACTTT
cdr3_length: 11; clone_size: once; j_call: TRBJ2-1; d_call: NA; v_call: TRBV20-1; cdr3_aa: CSARIDNEQFF; cdr3_nt: TGCAGTGCTAGAATCGACAATGAGCAGTTCTTC
cdr3_length: 14; clone_size: once; j_call: TRBJ2-2; d_call: NA; v_call: TRBV2; cdr3_aa: CASMLWQDTGELFF; cdr3_nt: TGTGCCAGCATGTTATGGCAGGACACCGGGGAGCTGTTTTTT